The clone carrying this T cell receptor beta chain was counted a few times. Germline CDR1 and CDR2: LNHNV and YYDKDF (reference sequence). CDR3 length equals 15 residues. Germline trimming cut 1 base from V and 4 bases from J; bases unmatched to any gene: 1. These data originate in a study of T cell responses to AZD1222 COVID-19 vaccine. Sequencing was performed with immunoSEQ multiplex PCR; in TCRdb, only in-frame clones are kept and a portion is missing. Found here are 55,000 to 80,000 clones, roughly 89% of them singletons; the top ten hold over 8%. The TCR originated in an adult in good health. The sample was peripheral blood, taken on day 0 of AZD1222 vaccination. The chain is built from TRBV15 and TRBJ2-3, with 11 bases identical to TRBD1. The CDR3: CATSRGTGGADTQYF. The DNA for the CDR3 is TGTGCCACCAGCAGAGGGACAGGGGGCGCAGATACGCAGTATTTT.